The entry below describes one T cell receptor beta chain. Its antigen is as yet unknown. Sorting defined conventional CD4 T cells as CD4+CD127+. Controls came from healthy donors unrelated to patients. V lost 5 bases to trimming and J lost 3 bases; unmatched junction nucleotides: 13. The CDR3 consists of 18 residues. Germline V gene data show CDR1 as SEHNR and CDR2 as FQNEAQ (reference sequence). The data derive from a study of B cell selection in AIRE deficiency. Broader study findings: Of 3,000 to 4,500 shared Treg TCRbeta sequences, 30% to 40% were healthy-only, approximately 9% patient-only.

Source study methods: Pooled conventional T cells gave 95,000 to 120,000 patient and some 140,000 donor TCRbeta sequences. Assay: immunoSEQ multiplex PCR; the TCRdb copy retains only in-frame clones and omits some. That table gives V, J and clone size, and the DNA gave D and trimming. The table records about 22,000 clones, about 96% of them present only once. The sequence was collected from a human donor in good health. The rearrangement joins TRBV7-9 to TRBJ1-1; 12 bases match TRBD1. Sequencing was carried out using CD4+CD127+ conventional T cells sorted from PBMCs. The chain's CDR3 is CASSRDRDRGPRDTEAFF. DNA for the CDR3: TGTGCCAGCAGCCGAGACCGGGACAGGGGGCCGCGAGACACTGAAGCTTTCTTT.